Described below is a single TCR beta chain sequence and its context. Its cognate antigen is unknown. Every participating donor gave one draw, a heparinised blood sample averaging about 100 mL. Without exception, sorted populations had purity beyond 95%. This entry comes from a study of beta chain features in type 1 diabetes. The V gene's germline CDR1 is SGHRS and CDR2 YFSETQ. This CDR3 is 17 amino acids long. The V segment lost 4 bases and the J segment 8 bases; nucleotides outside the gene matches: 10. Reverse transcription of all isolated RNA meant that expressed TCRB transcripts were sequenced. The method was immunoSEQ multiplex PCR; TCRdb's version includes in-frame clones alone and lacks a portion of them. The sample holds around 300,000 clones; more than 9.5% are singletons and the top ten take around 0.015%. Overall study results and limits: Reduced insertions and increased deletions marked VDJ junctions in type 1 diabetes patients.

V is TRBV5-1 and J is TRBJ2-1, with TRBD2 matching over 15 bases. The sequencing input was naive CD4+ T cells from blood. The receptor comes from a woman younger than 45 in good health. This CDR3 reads CASSHGLAGGPGDEQFF. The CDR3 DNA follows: TGCGCCAGCAGCCACGGACTAGCGGGAGGGCCAGGGGATGAGCAGTTCTTC.